In this sample, the clone carrying this TCR beta chain turned up many times. Its antigen remains unidentified. These data originate in a study of metastatic and nonmetastatic thyroid tumors. Methods used by the authors: Between-group CDR3 differences, defined by clinicopathological status, yielded a distant-metastasis classifier for papillary thyroid cancer. TCRdb re-called clones from the PCR reads using MiXCR. TCRdb, not the authors, supplied the V and J calls. The table includes 20,000 to 25,000 clones, roughly a sixth detected once. The CDR3 is made up of 13 amino acids. Germline CDR1 KGHDR, CDR2 SFDVKD. V shed 9 bases and J 4 bases; nucleotides not matched to a gene: 7. Prior to thyroid surgery, none of the patients had received any treatment. Findings and limits, study-wide: In blood and tumor, TCR beta diversity was reportedly significantly higher in malignant thyroid tumors than in benign nodules.

Sequencing was carried out using blood. The rearrangement uses TRBV24-1 and TRBJ1-1, with 7 bases lining up with TRBD1. This clonotype was sampled from a female donor with papillary thyroid cancer or a benign thyroid nodule (not recorded which). Some clones in this sample may be carry-over from other donors' samples. CDR3 sequence (DNA): TGTGCCACCGGAACGACAGGGAGCACTGAAGCTTTCTTT. Its translation is CATGTTGSTEAFF.